A selection of T cell receptor beta chains follows, all from one sample in a study of blood T cell repertoires in COVID-19. The data were produced by immunoSEQ multiplex PCR, yet TCRdb's version contains in-frame clones alone and is incomplete. Among some 300,000 clones listed, roughly 86% were seen once. The material sequenced was PBMCs or T cells enriched from blood (not recorded which). The receptors shown here come from a woman in her thirties who had recovered from COVID-19. Both conserved end residues are part of each CDR3. The D gene is left open where the match is weak. Some rows mark clone size as missing; the rest say once, few, many or name a class of expanded clone.

TRBV11-2	.	TRBD1	TRBJ2-7	CASSPQGQRSYEQYF	TGTGCCAGCAGCCCCCAGGGACAGCGATCCTACGAGCAGTACTTC
TRBV7-9	.	TRBD1	TRBJ2-3	CASSFRDRAVDTQYF	TGTGCCAGCAGCTTCCGGGACAGGGCAGTGGATACGCAGTATTTT
TRBV5-4	.	.	TRBJ2-2	CASSGAGGLISPGELFF	TGTGCCAGCAGCGGAGCGGGCGGGCTCATAAGTCCTGGGGAGCTGTTTTTT
TRBV5-4	.	TRBD1	TRBJ1-1	CASSLGTGLNTEAFF	TGTGCCAGCAGCTTAGGGACAGGGTTGAACACTGAAGCTTTCTTT
TRBV29-1	.	.	TRBJ1-2	CSVEDRRDTPTGVSGSYGYTF	TGCAGCGTTGAAGATCGACGGGACACCCCCACCGGGGTATCAGGATCTTATGGCTACACCTTC
TRBV9	.	TRBD2	TRBJ2-1	CASSGWREGFKDNEQFF	TGTGCCAGCAGCGGTTGGAGGGAGGGTTTTAAGGACAATGAGCAGTTCTTC
TRBV4-3	.	.	TRBJ2-2	CASSQGLGRNTGELFF	TGCGCCAGCAGCCAAGGACTAGGGAGGAACACCGGGGAGCTGTTTTTT
TRBV30	.	TRBD1	TRBJ2-5	CAWRDRDLGETQYF	TGTGCCTGGCGGGACAGGGACCTAGGGGAGACCCAGTACTTC
TRBV27	.	TRBD1	TRBJ1-6	CASSSAGTGGYNSPLHF	TGTGCCAGCAGTTCCGCCGGGACAGGGGGCTATAATTCACCCCTCCACTTT
TRBV24-1	.	TRBD2	TRBJ2-7	CATQAGAGEQYF	TGTGCCACGCAAGCGGGAGCGGGGGAGCAGTACTTC
TRBV27	.	.	TRBJ2-7	CASSRTAYGEQYF	TGTGCCAGCTCCCGGACAGCCTACGGCGAGCAGTACTTC
TRBV5-6	.	.	TRBJ2-1	CASSLLEGPGEFF	TGTGCCAGCAGCTTGTTGGAGGGCCCGGGGGAGTTCTTC
TRBV28	.	TRBD1	TRBJ1-5	CASGPTGERQPQHF	TGTGCCAGCGGACCGACAGGGGAAAGACAGCCCCAGCATTTT
TRBV5-8	.	.	TRBJ2-3	CASSFGGTDTQYF	TGTGCCAGCAGCTTCGGGGGCACAGATACGCAGTATTTT
TRBV28	.	.	TRBJ1-2	CASSLVGRVVGYTF	TGTGCCAGCAGTTTGGTTGGCCGGGTAGTGGGCTACACCTTC
TRBV14	.	TRBD1	TRBJ2-7	CASSQRQGGFWDEQYF	TGTGCCAGCAGCCAGAGACAGGGGGGCTTTTGGGACGAGCAGTACTTC
TRBV19	few	TRBD1	TRBJ2-1	CASSTRTGYNEQFF	TGTGCCAGTAGTACTCGGACAGGCTACAATGAGCAGTTCTTC
TRBV19	.	TRBD1	TRBJ2-7	CASSIRRGQGSGEQYF	TGTGCCAGTAGTATTAGGCGCGGACAGGGGTCGGGCGAGCAGTACTTC
TRBV6-2/TRBV6-3	.	TRBD2	TRBJ2-1	CASSYTPGLAGGEQFF	TGTGCCAGCAGTTACACACCGGGACTAGCGGGGGGGGAGCAGTTCTTC
TRBV9	.	TRBD2	TRBJ2-1	CASSRTSGVNNEQFF	TGTGCCAGCAGCAGGACTAGCGGGGTAAACAATGAGCAGTTCTTC
TRBV6-5	.	.	TRBJ2-5	CASRREETQYF	TGTGCCAGCAGGAGGGAGGAGACCCAGTACTTC
TRBV6-5	.	TRBD1	TRBJ1-2	CASSLRQGYGYTF	TGTGCCAGCAGCTTAAGACAGGGGTACGGCTACACCTTC
TRBV5-4	.	.	TRBJ1-1	CASGGNTEAFF	TGTGCCAGCGGCGGGAACACTGAAGCTTTCTTT
TRBV19	.	TRBD1	TRBJ1-4	CASSPRQGREKLFF	TGTGCCAGTAGTCCAAGACAGGGCAGAGAAAAACTGTTTTTT
TRBV7-9	.	TRBD1	TRBJ2-2	CASSFRTGGTGELFF	TGTGCCAGCAGCTTTCGGACAGGGGGTACCGGGGAGCTGTTTTTT
TRBV30	.	.	TRBJ2-3	CASRGTDTQYF	TGTGCCTCGCGGGGAACAGATACGCAGTATTTT
TRBV2	.	TRBD1	TRBJ1-1	CASSPAGGNAEAFF	TGTGCCAGCAGTCCAGCAGGGGGCAACGCTGAAGCTTTCTTT
TRBV5-6	.	TRBD1	TRBJ2-1	CASISMDRGSNEQFF	TGTGCCAGCATCTCGATGGACAGGGGGTCCAATGAGCAGTTCTTC
TRBV18	.	TRBD2	TRBJ2-1	CASSRLGGGTSPYNEQFF	TGTGCCAGCTCCCGCCTTGGGGGGGGGACGAGCCCCTACAATGAGCAGTTCTTC
TRBV18	.	.	TRBJ1-2	CASSPLVDITLFNYGYTF	TGTGCCAGCTCACCATTGGTCGATATTACTTTATTTAACTATGGCTACACCTTC
TRBV7-2	once	.	TRBJ2-2	CASSLAPRGGELFF	TGTGCCAGCAGCTTAGCCCCGCGTGGCGGGGAGCTGTTTTTT
TRBV5-1	.	TRBD1	TRBJ2-3	CASSGRTGSSTDTQYF	TGCGCCAGCAGCGGACGGACAGGCTCTAGCACAGATACGCAGTATTTT
TRBV28	.	TRBD1	TRBJ1-5	CASSTRRGQGDNQPQHF	TGTGCCAGCAGCACCCGACGCGGACAGGGCGACAATCAGCCCCAGCATTTT
TRBV3-1/TRBV3-2	.	TRBD2	TRBJ2-7	CASGGLAGGMTYEQYF	TGTGCCAGCGGGGGACTAGCGGGGGGAATGACCTACGAGCAGTACTTC
TRBV15	.	.	TRBJ1-1	CATSRDGARQQAFF	TGTGCCACCAGCAGAGATGGGGCACGGCAACAAGCTTTCTTT
TRBV9	.	TRBD2	TRBJ2-1	CASSVGVAGGHEQFF	TGTGCCAGCAGCGTAGGCGTAGCGGGGGGCCATGAGCAGTTCTTC
TRBV5-1	.	.	TRBJ1-1	CASSLAAMKPNTEAFF	TGCGCCAGCAGCTTGGCCGCAATGAAGCCTAACACTGAAGCTTTCTTT
TRBV27	.	TRBD1	TRBJ1-1	CASSREVGTATEAFF	TGTGCCAGCAGTAGAGAGGTTGGGACAGCCACTGAAGCTTTCTTT
TRBV9	.	.	TRBJ1-2	CASSVGAVGAYGYTF	TGTGCCAGCAGCGTAGGGGCAGTAGGGGCCTATGGCTACACCTTC
TRBV7-7	.	TRBD1	TRBJ2-7	CASSPRQGGDYEQYF	TGTGCCAGCAGCCCTCGACAGGGTGGGGATTACGAGCAGTACTTC
TRBV30	.	.	TRBJ1-2	CAWSVQSGGYTF	TGTGCCTGGAGTGTACAGAGCGGTGGCTACACCTTC
TRBV4-1	.	TRBD1	TRBJ1-1	CASSPNRQGGTEAFF	TGCGCCAGCAGCCCCAACCGACAGGGCGGCACTGAAGCTTTCTTT
TRBV15	.	TRBD2	TRBJ2-3	CATSRDLAGETDTQYF	TGTGCCACCAGCAGAGATTTGGCGGGAGAAACAGATACGCAGTATTTT
TRBV30	.	TRBD1	TRBJ1-2	CACYTGGASGYTF	TGTGCCTGTTATACAGGGGGCGCGTCCGGCTACACCTTC
TRBV3-1/TRBV3-2	.	.	TRBJ2-7	CASSPGSVEQYF	TGTGCCAGCAGCCCAGGTAGCGTCGAGCAGTACTTC
TRBV28	.	.	TRBJ1-6	CASSFLQGSDRAFYNSPLHF	TGTGCCAGCAGCTTCCTTCAGGGGTCGGACCGGGCCTTCTATAATTCACCCCTCCACTTT
TRBV3-1/TRBV3-2	.	.	TRBJ2-7	CASSHGGSSEQYF	TGTGCCAGCAGCCATGGGGGGTCCTCCGAGCAGTACTTC
TRBV11-3	.	TRBD1	TRBJ2-7	CASSLVADRGSYEQYF	TGTGCCAGCAGCTTAGTTGCGGACAGGGGTTCCTACGAGCAGTACTTC
TRBV7-8	.	TRBD2	TRBJ2-7	CASSYRVAGGDYEQYF	TGTGCCAGCAGCTACCGGGTAGCGGGGGGGGATTACGAGCAGTACTTC
TRBV27	.	TRBD1	TRBJ1-5	CASSPSPGTEVIQPQHF	TGTGCCAGCAGTCCATCACCCGGGACAGAAGTAATCCAGCCCCAGCATTTT
TRBV19	.	TRBD1	TRBJ1-1	CASSSPQGQTEAFF	TGTGCCAGTAGTAGCCCACAGGGGCAGACTGAAGCTTTCTTT
TRBV2	.	TRBD2	TRBJ2-1	CASSVESLADEQFF	TGTGCCAGCAGTGTCGAGTCACTAGCGGATGAGCAGTTCTTC
TRBV6-5	.	.	TRBJ1-6	CASSYTLNSPLHF	TGTGCCAGCAGTTACACCCTAAATTCACCCCTCCACTTT